This is a list of T cell receptor beta chains from one sample in a study of T-cell memory formation after mild COVID-19. TCRdb fed the 5' RACE reads into MiXCR, producing one record per CDR3 protein. There are roughly 100,000 distinct CDR3 sequences in the sample; 12% occur only once, and 27% lies in the top ten. The sample was PBMCs or a T cell subset sorted from them (not recorded which). The receptors here all came from an adult woman who had mild COVID-19 (a few samples of this study predate the infection). Cell type and time point are not known. Each CDR3 is given with its conserved first and last residue. A D gene is named only where the DNA matches it firmly. The size entry is marked missing in some rows and otherwise reads once, few, many or a size class.

j_call clone_size v_call d_call cdr3_nt cdr3_aa
TRBJ1-1 - TRBV12-5 - TGTGCTAGTGGTACAGGAATTAATGAAGCTTTCTTT CASGTGINEAFF
TRBJ2-7 - TRBV20-1 - TGCAGTGCTAGCGGCAGGGGACGGGGGGAAGGCTACGAGCAGTACTTC CSASGRGRGEGYEQYF
TRBJ2-1 few TRBV5-1 TRBD2 TGCGCCAGCAGCCTCCTCTCGGCGGGGGGGCTCTACAATGAGCAGTTCTTC CASSLLSAGGLYNEQFF
TRBJ2-2 - TRBV6-5 - TGTGCCAGCAGTTACTCCCGGGGGGCCCACACCGGGGAGCTGTTTTTT CASSYSRGAHTGELFF
TRBJ2-7 - TRBV4-3 - TGCGCCAGCAGCCAAGACTCCGGACAGTTCTACGAGCAGTACTTC CASSQDSGQFYEQYF
TRBJ2-3 - TRBV29-1 - TGCAGCGTTGAAGAGGAAATGTGGGGAACTAGCACAGATACGCAGTATTTT CSVEEEMWGTSTDTQYF
TRBJ2-3 few TRBV29-1 - TGCAGCGTACAGGCCCCAGATACGCAGTATTTT CSVQAPDTQYF
TRBJ2-3 - TRBV7-8 - TGTGCCAGCAGCTTGAACCATCGTTGGTATCTGAGCACAGATACGCAGTATTTT CASSLNHRWYLSTDTQYF
TRBJ2-7 few TRBV9 TRBD2 TGTGCCAGCAGCGTAGAGGGTAGCGGGCCCTACGAGCAGTACTTC CASSVEGSGPYEQYF
TRBJ2-2 - TRBV3-1 TRBD2 TGTGCCAGCAGCCCACCGGGACTAGGCGGCGGGGAGCTGTTTTTT CASSPPGLGGGELFF
TRBJ2-1 - TRBV29-1 - TGCAGCGCGACAATCAGAGGGAGCTCCTACAATGAGCAGTTCTTC CSATIRGSSYNEQFF
TRBJ2-5 few TRBV20-1 TRBD2 TGCAGTGCTCGTAGCGGGGGGGGAGAGACCCAGTACTTC CSARSGGGETQYF
TRBJ2-4 - TRBV4-3 TRBD1 TGCGCCAGCAGCCAAGATACGACAGGGGGCCTTGAAAACATTCAGTACTTC CASSQDTTGGLENIQYF
TRBJ2-7 few TRBV7-9 - TGTGCCAGCAGACCTAACCCCGGGACCTACGAGCAGTACTTC CASRPNPGTYEQYF
TRBJ1-1 few TRBV4-1 - TGCGCCAGCAGCCATAGGACCTGGACTGAAGCTTTCTTT CASSHRTWTEAFF